Following are 14 T cell receptor beta chains from one sample sequenced in a study of cytomegalovirus exposure and HLA in healthy donors (dated by TCRdb to about 2017). The method behind the library was the immunoSEQ multiplex PCR assay. A mixture of 60 forward primers for TCR Vbeta segments and 13 reverse primers for TCR Jbeta segments was used in the multiplex PCR. Entries here come from immuneACCESS through TCRdb and include only in-frame sequences with V and J called. Some clones fail to appear in such tables; in the studies checked, an unresolved V gene covers under half of the shortfall, and the cause of the remainder is unknown. This sample's table lists around 130,000 clones. Roughly 1.4% of the sample is in the top ten clones. Material: PBMCs. The receptors come from a woman aged 40 to 50 in good health and CMV-seronegative.

The J gene is TRBJ2-7, the V gene TRBV7-2, with 10 bases matching TRBD1. There are 15 residues in the CDR3. Germline V gene sequence: CDR1 SGHTA, CDR2 FQGNSA. V was clipped by 5 bases and J by 1 base; unmatched bases: 5. The CDR3 DNA follows: TGTGCCAGCAGCACCTGGACAGGGGGATCCTACGAGCAGTACTTC. Its protein is CASSTWTGGSYEQYF.

The rearrangement joins TRBV18 to TRBJ2-5; TRBD1 might be the D (6 bases). The V gene's germline CDR1 is KGHSH and CDR2 LQKENI. CDR3 length: 13 amino acids. The V and J ends lost 2 bases and 3 bases respectively, with 7 bases between them. The CDR3 DNA sequence: TGTGCCAGCTCACCATACAGGGAAGAGACCCAGTACTTC. As protein: CASSPYREETQYF.

The CDR3 DNA is TGTGCCAGCAGCTTATCTACAGGTTATGGCTACACCTTC. Translation: CASSLSTGYGYTF. V is TRBV11-2 and J is TRBJ1-2; possibly TRBD1 for D (5 bases). Germline CDR1 SGHAT, CDR2 FQNNGV. V was shortened by 2 bases and J by 5 bases, with 9 bases between the two germline ends. The CDR3 spans 13 residues.

The chain is built from TRBV19 and TRBJ2-7; D is perhaps TRBD2 (7 bases). The CDR3 has 15 residues. Deletions cut 5 bases from V and 2 bases from J, with 16 bases between. Germline CDR1 is LNHDA and CDR2 is SQIVND (reference sequence). CDR3 protein: CASSRGTGGPYEQYF. For the CDR3, the DNA is TGTGCCAGTAGTCGAGGGACGGGGGGCCCCTACGAGCAGTACTTC.

The rearrangement joins TRBV7-8 to TRBJ1-1, with a possible D match to TRBD1 (5 bases). The CDR3 has 16 amino acids. The V end lost 6 bases, the J end lost 4 bases, and 21 bases lay between the germline ends. Germline CDR1 is SGHVS and CDR2 is FQNEAQ. The CDR3: CASRTRAERGGTEAFF. CDR3 nucleotides: TGTGCCAGCAGAACCCGGGCGGAGAGGGGAGGCACTGAAGCTTTCTTT.

This chain joins TRBV6-1 and TRBJ1-6, with 7 bases matching TRBD1. Germline CDR1 and CDR2: MNHNS and SASEGT. V shed 4 bases, J shed 0 bases, and the junction held 6 bases outside the gene matches. The CDR3 consists of 17 residues. In DNA, the CDR3 is TGTGCCAGCAGTGCCCCACGGGACAGCTCCTATAATTCACCCCTCCACTTT. Translated: CASSAPRDSSYNSPLHF.

The genes are TRBV7-9 and TRBJ2-3; TRBD2 agrees at 14 bases. CDR3 length: 18 residues. The germline V gene has CDR1 SEHNR and CDR2 FQNEAQ (reference sequence). Trimming at V came to 5 bases and at J to 4 bases, leaving 11 bases not matched to a gene. CDR3 loop: CASSPTSGTSGGSDTQYF. Written as DNA, the CDR3 is TGTGCCAGCAGCCCCACCAGCGGGACTAGCGGGGGATCAGATACGCAGTATTTT.

V gene TRBV2 combines with J gene TRBJ2-2; a weak D match, TRBD1 (6 bases). The CDR3 sequence is 15 residues long. Per the germline V gene, CDR1 is SNHLY and CDR2 is FYNNEI. V lost 6 bases, J lost 2 bases, and 13 bases lay in between. As DNA, the CDR3 is TGTGCCAGCAGGGTTACGGACAGTAACACCGGGGAGCTGTTTTTT. It encodes CASRVTDSNTGELFF.

Points on this clone: Germline and junction disagree at one end, which may indicate a read error. The chain combines TRBV5-1 with TRBJ2-3; 12 bases agree with TRBD2. This CDR3 is built from 17 residues. Germline V gene lookup returns CDR1 SGHRS and CDR2 YFSETQ. The CDR3 DNA sequence: TGCGCCAGCAGCCTCCTGACTAGCGGGGGATTTGCAGATACGCAGTGTTTT. Its protein product is CASSLLTSGGFADTQCF. The whole variable domain, remainder taken from reference TRBV5-1 and TRBJ2-3, is KAGVTQTPRYLIKTRGQQVTLSCSPISGHRSVSWYQQTPGQGLQFLFEYFSETQRNKGNFPGRFSGRQFSNSRSEMNVSTLELGDSALYLCASSLLTSGGFADTQCFGPGTRLTVL.

CDR3 nucleotides: TGTGCCAGCAGTTACGGGACAGGCTGGGGAAACACCATATATTTT. Encoded protein: CASSYGTGWGNTIYF. The V gene is TRBV6-5, the J gene TRBJ1-3, with 8 bases lining up with TRBD1. CDR3 size: 15 residues. Germline V gene data show CDR1 as MNHEY and CDR2 as SVGAGI. Germline trimming cut 2 bases from V and 4 bases from J; bases unmatched to any gene: 4.

The chain carries TRBV5-4 and TRBJ1-6, with D maybe TRBD1 (5 bases). The germline V and J ends were trimmed by 5 bases and 3 bases, with 12 bases remaining between them. Germline assignment: CDR1 SGHNT and CDR2 YYREEE (reference sequence). The CDR3 contains 15 residues. As DNA, the CDR3 is TGTGCCAGCAGTCTCGCGGGGGTCTATAATTCACCCCTCCACTTT. It encodes CASSLAGVYNSPLHF.

The gene calls are TRBV19 and TRBJ1-2; tentative D call: TRBD1 (5 bases). Germline V gives CDR1 LNHDA, CDR2 SQIVND (reference sequence). This CDR3 comprises 16 residues. Trimming shortened V by 3 bases and J by 5 bases, and 19 bases separated the two germline ends. DNA for the CDR3: TGTGCCAGTAGTATCGAAAGGACATCCCGGTCATATGGCTACACCTTC. Its protein product is CASSIERTSRSYGYTF.

The CDR3 sequence is CARSRGQADYGYTF. In nucleotides, the CDR3 is TGTGCCAGAAGTAGAGGACAGGCGGACTATGGCTACACCTTC. The genes are TRBV2 and TRBJ1-2; 7 bases align to TRBD1. The CDR3 spans 14 residues. J gave up 3 bases and V 9 bases, and 10 bases lay outside the gene matches. From germline, CDR1 is SNHLY and CDR2 FYNNEI.

This chain links TRBV4-2 with TRBJ2-3, with 9 bases lining up with TRBD1. This CDR3 contains 16 residues. The germline CDR1 and CDR2 sequences are LGHNA and YNFKEQ. The V gene end was trimmed by 4 bases and the J gene end by 0 bases; junction bases not matched to a gene: 5. The CDR3 loop reads CASSPGQGTSTDTQYF. DNA of the CDR3: TGTGCCAGCAGCCCAGGACAGGGGACCAGCACAGATACGCAGTATTTT.